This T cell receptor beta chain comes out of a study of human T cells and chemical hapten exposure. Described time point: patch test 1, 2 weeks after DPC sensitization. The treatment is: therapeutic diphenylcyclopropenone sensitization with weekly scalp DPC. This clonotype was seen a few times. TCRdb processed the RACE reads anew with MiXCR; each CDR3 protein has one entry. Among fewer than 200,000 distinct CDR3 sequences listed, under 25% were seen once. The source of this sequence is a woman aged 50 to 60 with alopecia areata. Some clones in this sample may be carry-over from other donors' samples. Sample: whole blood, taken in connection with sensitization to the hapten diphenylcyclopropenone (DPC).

Here the CDR3 reads CASSLVGGTGGYNEQFF. Written as DNA, the CDR3 is TGTGCCAGCAGCTTAGTTGGAGGGACAGGGGGTTACAATGAGCAGTTCTTC. The rearrangement links TRBV11-2 to TRBJ2-1, with 11 bases that match TRBD1. This CDR3 has 17 residues. Per germline, CDR1 SGHAT and CDR2 FQNNGV. With V trimmed by 1 base and J by 4 bases, 6 bases remained unmatched.